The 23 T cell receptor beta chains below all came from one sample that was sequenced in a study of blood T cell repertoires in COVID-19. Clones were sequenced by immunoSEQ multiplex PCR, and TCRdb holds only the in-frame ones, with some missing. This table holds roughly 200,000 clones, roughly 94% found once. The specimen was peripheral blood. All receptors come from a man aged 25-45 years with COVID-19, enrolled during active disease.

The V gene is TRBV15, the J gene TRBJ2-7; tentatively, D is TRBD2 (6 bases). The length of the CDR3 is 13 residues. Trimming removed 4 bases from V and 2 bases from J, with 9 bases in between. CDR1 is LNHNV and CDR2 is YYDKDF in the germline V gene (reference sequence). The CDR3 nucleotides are TGTGCCACCAGCAAGGGCGGGACCTACGAGCAGTACTTC. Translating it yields CATSKGGTYEQYF.

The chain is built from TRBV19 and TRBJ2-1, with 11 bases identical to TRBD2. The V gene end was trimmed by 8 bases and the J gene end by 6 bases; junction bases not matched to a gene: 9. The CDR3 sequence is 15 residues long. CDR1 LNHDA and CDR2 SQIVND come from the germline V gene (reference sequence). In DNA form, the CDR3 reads TGTGCCAGTTCGAATACCGGGACTAGCGGCAATGAGCAGTTCTTC. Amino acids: CASSNTGTSGNEQFF.

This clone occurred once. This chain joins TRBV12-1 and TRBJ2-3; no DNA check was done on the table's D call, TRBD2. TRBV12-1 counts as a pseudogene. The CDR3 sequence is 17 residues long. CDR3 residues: CASSCRLPMTSTDTQYF. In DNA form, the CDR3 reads TGTGCCAGCAGCTGTAGACTCCCTATGACTAGCACAGATACGCAGTATTTT.

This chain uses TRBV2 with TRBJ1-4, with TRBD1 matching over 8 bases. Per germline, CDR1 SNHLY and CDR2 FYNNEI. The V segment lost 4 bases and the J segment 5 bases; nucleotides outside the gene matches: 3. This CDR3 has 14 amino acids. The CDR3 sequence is CASSVRQGNEKLFF. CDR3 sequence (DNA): TGTGCCAGCAGTGTCCGACAGGGGAATGAAAAACTGTTTTTT.

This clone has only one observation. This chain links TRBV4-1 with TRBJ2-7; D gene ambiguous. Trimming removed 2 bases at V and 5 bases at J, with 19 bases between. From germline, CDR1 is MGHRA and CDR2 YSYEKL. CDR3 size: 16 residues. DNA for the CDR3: TGCGCCAGCAGCCAATCACGAGGTGGATTTCCGGACGAGCAGTACTTC. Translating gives CASSQSRGGFPDEQYF.

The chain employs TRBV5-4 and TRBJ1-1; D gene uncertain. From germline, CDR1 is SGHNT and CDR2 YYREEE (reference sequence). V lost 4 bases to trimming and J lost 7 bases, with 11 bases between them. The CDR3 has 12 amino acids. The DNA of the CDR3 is TGTGCCAGCAGCACTAACTTAGGTGAAGCTTTCTTT. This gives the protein CASSTNLGEAFF.

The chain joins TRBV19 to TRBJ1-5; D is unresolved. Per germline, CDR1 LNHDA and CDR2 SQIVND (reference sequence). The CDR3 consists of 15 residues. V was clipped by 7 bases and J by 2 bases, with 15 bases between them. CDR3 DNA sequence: TGTGCCAGTACCTCCTCGGGGATCGGCAATCAGCCCCAGCATTTT. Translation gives CASTSSGIGNQPQHF.

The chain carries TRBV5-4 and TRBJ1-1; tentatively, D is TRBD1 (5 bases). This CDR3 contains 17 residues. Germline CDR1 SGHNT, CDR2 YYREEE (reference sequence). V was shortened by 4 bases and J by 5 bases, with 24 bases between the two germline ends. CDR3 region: CASSAGRRGSAGTEAFF. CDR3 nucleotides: TGTGCCAGCAGCGCCGGGCGCCGGGGGTCTGCGGGGACTGAAGCTTTCTTT.

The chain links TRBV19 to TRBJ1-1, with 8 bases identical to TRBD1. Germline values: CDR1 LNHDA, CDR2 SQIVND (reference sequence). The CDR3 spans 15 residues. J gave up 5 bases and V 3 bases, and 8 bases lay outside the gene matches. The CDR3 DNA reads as TGTGCCAGTAGTATGAGAACAGGGGGAGGAACTGAAGCTTTCTTT. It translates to CASSMRTGGGTEAFF. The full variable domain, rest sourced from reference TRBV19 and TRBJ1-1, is DGGITQSPKYLFRKEGQNVTLSCEQNLNHDAMYWYRQDPGQGLRLIYYSQIVNDFQKGDIAEGYSVSREKKESFPLTVTSAQKNPTAFYLCASSMRTGGGTEAFFGQGTRLTVV.

This CDR3 is CASSVTEFSNQPQHF. CDR3 nucleotides: TGTGCCAGCTCAGTGACAGAATTTAGCAATCAGCCCCAGCATTTT. The chain carries TRBV18 and TRBJ1-5, with TRBD1 as a possible D gene (5 bases). The V gene lost 5 bases and the J gene lost 0 bases, with 11 bases spanning the gap. This CDR3 spans 15 amino acids. Germline CDR1 reads KGHSH; CDR2 reads LQKENI. The full variable domain, in which reference TRBV18 and TRBJ1-5 provide the parts outside the CDR3, is NAGVMQNPRHLVRRRGQEARLRCSPMKGHSHVYWYRQLPEEGLKFMVYLQKENIIDESGMPKERFSAEFPKEGPSILRIQQVVRGDSAAYFCASSVTEFSNQPQHFGDGTRLSIL.

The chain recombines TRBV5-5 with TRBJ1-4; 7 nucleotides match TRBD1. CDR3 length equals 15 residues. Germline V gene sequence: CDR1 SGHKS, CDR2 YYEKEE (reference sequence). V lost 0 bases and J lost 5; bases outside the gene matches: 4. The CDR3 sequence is CASSLGGQPNEKLFF. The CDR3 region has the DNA TGTGCCAGCAGCTTGGGGGGACAGCCGAATGAAAAACTGTTTTTT.

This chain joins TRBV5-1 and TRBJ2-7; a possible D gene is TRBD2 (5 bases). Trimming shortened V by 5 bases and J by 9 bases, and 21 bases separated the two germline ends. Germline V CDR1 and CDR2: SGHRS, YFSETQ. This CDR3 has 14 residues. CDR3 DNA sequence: TGCGCCAGCAGGGGAGCAGGCACATCGTCCGGGCAGTACTTC. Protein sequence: CASRGAGTSSGQYF.

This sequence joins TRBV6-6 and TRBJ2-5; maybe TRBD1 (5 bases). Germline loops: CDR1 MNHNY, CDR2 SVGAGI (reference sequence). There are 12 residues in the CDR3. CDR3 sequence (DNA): TGTGCTAGTGGCAGGGATCAAGAGACCCAGTACTTC. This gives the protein CASGRDQETQYF.

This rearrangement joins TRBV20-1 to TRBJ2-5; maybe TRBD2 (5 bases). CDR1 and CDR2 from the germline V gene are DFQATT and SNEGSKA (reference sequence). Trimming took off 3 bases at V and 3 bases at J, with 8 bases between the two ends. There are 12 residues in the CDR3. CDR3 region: CSASGREETQYF. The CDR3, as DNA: TGCAGTGCTAGTGGGCGGGAAGAGACCCAGTACTTC.

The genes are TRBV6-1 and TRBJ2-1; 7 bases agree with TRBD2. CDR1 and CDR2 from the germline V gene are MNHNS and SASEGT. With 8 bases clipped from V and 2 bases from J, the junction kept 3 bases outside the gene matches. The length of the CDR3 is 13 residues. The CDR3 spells CASFSGAYNEQFF. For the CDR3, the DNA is TGTGCCAGCTTCAGCGGGGCCTACAATGAGCAGTTCTTC.

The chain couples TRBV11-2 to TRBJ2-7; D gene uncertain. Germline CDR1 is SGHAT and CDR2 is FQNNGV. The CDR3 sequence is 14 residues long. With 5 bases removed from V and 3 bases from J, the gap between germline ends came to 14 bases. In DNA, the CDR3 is TGTGCCAGCAGCCCCACTCGAGCCTTCTACGAGCAGTACTTC. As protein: CASSPTRAFYEQYF.

The chain's CDR3 is CATWDSNTEAFF. Written as DNA, the CDR3 is TGTGCCACGTGGGACAGCAACACTGAAGCTTTCTTT. This chain links TRBV10-3 with TRBJ1-1, with 7 bases identical to TRBD1. Germline CDR1 reads ENHRY; CDR2 reads SYGVKD. V shed 10 bases, J shed 2 bases, and the junction held 4 bases outside the gene matches. The length of the CDR3 is 12 residues.

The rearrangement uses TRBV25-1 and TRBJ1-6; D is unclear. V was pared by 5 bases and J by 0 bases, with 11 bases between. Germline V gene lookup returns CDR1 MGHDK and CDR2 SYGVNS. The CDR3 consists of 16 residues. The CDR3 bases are TGTGCCAGCAGTCAAGCCGAAAGCTCCTATAATTCACCCCTCCACTTT. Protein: CASSQAESSYNSPLHF. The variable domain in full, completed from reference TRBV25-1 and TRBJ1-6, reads EADIYQTPRYLVIGTGKKITLECSQTMGHDKMYWYQQDPGMELHLIHYSYGVNSTEKGDLSSESTVSRIRTEHFPLTLESARPSHTSQYLCASSQAESSYNSPLHFGNGTRLTVT.

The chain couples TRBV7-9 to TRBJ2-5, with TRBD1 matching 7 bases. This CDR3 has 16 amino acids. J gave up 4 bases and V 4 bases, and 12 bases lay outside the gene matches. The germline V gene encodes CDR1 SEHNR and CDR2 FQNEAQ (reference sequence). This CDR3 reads CASSSPRTGPPETQYF. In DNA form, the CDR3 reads TGTGCCAGCAGCTCCCCCCGGACAGGCCCCCCAGAGACCCAGTACTTC.

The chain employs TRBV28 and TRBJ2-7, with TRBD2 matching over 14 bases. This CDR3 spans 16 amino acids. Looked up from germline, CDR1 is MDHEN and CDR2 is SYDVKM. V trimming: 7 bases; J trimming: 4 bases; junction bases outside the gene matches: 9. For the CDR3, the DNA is TGTGCCAGCAACGGATTCGGGACTAGCGGGGGATACGAGCAGTACTTC. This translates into CASNGFGTSGGYEQYF.

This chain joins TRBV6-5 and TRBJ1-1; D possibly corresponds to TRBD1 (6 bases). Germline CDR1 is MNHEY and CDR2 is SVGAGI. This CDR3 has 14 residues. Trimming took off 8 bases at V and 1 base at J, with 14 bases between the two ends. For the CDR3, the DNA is TGTGCCAGCTTCGGGGGGCTTGGGAACACTGAAGCTTTCTTT. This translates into CASFGGLGNTEAFF.

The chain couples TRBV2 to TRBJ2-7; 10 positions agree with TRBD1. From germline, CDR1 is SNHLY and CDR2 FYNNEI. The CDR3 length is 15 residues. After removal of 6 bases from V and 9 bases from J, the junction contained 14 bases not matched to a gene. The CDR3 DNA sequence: TGTGCCAGCAGGCATCGGGACAGGGGTTCCGGCGTGCAGTACTTC. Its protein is CASRHRDRGSGVQYF.

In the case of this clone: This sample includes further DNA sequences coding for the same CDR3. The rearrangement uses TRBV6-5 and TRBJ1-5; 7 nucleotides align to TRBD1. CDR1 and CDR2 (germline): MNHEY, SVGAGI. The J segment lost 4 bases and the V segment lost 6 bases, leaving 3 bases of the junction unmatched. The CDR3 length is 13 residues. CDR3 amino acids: CASRGTVNQPQHF. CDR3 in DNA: TGTGCCAGCAGGGGGACAGTTAATCAGCCCCAGCATTTT.